This T cell receptor (beta chain) was sequenced during a study of shared clonotypes between healthy human individuals. General study points: Generally, naive subsets came out with larger estimated richness than memory subsets.

CDR1 and CDR2 (germline): KGHSH, LQKENI. V shed 5 bases and J 7 bases; nucleotides not matched to a gene: 7. The CDR3 consists of 13 residues. Original processing notes: Quality scores were absent from the junction-only immunoSEQ sequences, so filtering differed. TCRdb's table, derived via immunoSEQ multiplex PCR, lists solely in-frame clones and lacks some. The V and J calls and the clone size are those of that table, but D and trimming were determined from the DNA. The table lists over 2 million clones, roughly 96% of them singletons. CD4+ cell separation produced CD45RA+ naive and CD45RA-negative memory subsets. Of note for this clone: Its specificity is unknown.

This clonotype was sampled from a man between 18 and 35 years old in good health. Sequences were obtained from naive CD4+ T cells sorted from blood. This sample's subset: CD45RA+ positively selected. V is TRBV18 and J is TRBJ1-2; 7 nucleotides match TRBD1. As DNA, the CDR3 is TGTGCCAGCTCAGACACAGGGGATTCTGGCTACACCTTC. This codes for CASSDTGDSGYTF.